This T cell receptor (beta chain) was recorded in a study of STAT5B mutations in CD4+ large granular lymphocyte leukemia. Germline assignment: CDR1 LNHDA and CDR2 SQIVND (reference sequence). V lost 5 bases and J lost 8; bases outside the gene matches: 10. This CDR3 has 14 amino acids. This clone was detected only once. The data were produced by immunoSEQ multiplex PCR, yet TCRdb's version contains in-frame clones alone and is incomplete. The sample has 20,000 to 25,000 clones, 60% to 80% seen once. The V call is TRBV19, the J call TRBJ1-2; 8 nucleotides agree with TRBD1. The sequence was obtained from a human donor in good health. Sequencing was carried out using CD4+ T cells from blood buffy coats. The DNA of the CDR3 is TGTGCCAGTAGTGTTGACAGGGGCATAAGAGGCTACACCTTC. Translated: CASSVDRGIRGYTF.